These 21 T cell receptor beta chains were sequenced from one sample in a study of tumor-infiltrating lymphocytes in primary liver carcinoma. Total RNA (approximately 500 ng) served as template for TCR beta cDNA synthesis primed by a constant-region primer. Employing slightly modified ARM-PCR, three nested multiplex PCR rounds were run, and these gave rise to the TCR beta libraries. Rounds one and two of PCR, each of 10 cycles, were primed with TRBV1-TRBV30 forward primers and a C-beta reverse primer. TCRdb called the multiplex PCR reads again in MiXCR, with one record for every CDR3 protein. Of some 190,000 distinct CDR3 sequences listed, about 60% are singletons. Extraction also yielded germline DNA, while blood RNA was obtained from unsorted whole blood. Sequencing was carried out using peripheral blood. The receptors derive from a man aged 35 to 55 with primary liver carcinoma and hepatitis B virus infection.

The chain employs TRBV10-3 and TRBJ2-5; 11 bases line up with TRBD2. The CDR3 spans 12 residues. V shed 10 bases, J shed 4 bases, and the junction held 2 bases outside the gene matches. The germline V gene has CDR1 ENHRY and CDR2 SYGVKD. The CDR3 coding sequence is TGTGCCACTGGGACTAGCGGAGAGACCCAGTACTTC. Encoded protein: CATGTSGETQYF.

Concerning this clonotype: Mismatch with germline at one junction end may stem from a read error. The chain couples TRBV11-2 to TRBJ2-2; 7 bases are a match to TRBD2. The length of the CDR3 is 15 residues. Germline loops: CDR1 SGHAT, CDR2 FQNNGV. This CDR3 reads CASSATLAAGGGLFF. The CDR3 DNA is TGTGCCAGCAGCGCGACACTAGCAGCCGGCGGGGGGCTGTTTTTT.

To note about this clonotype: At one end, the junction sequence differs from germline, possibly due to a read error. This chain connects TRBV13 to TRBJ2-1, with 9 bases identical to TRBD2. Germline V gene sequence: CDR1 PRHDT, CDR2 FYEKMQ (reference sequence). CDR3 size: 17 residues. The chain's CDR3 is CAGSLGGGGRAYNEQFF. In DNA, the CDR3 is TGTGCCGGCAGCTTAGGCGGGGGCGGGAGGGCCTACAATGAGCAGTTCTTC.

This chain links TRBV29-1 with TRBJ2-1; 10 positions match TRBD2. This CDR3 is 16 amino acids long. CDR1 and CDR2 (germline): SQVTM, ANQGSEA. V trimming: 4 bases; J trimming: 0 bases; junction bases outside the gene matches: 6. CDR3 coding DNA: TGCAGCGTTGTTGGACTAGCGGTAAGCTCCTACAATGAGCAGTTCTTC. Amino acid sequence: CSVVGLAVSSYNEQFF.

This clonotype has more than one count but fewer than ten. The chain links TRBV29-1 to TRBJ2-3; TRBD2 aligns across 8 bases. This CDR3 is built from 14 residues. Germline CDR1 is SQVTM and CDR2 is ANQGSEA. J was trimmed by 4 bases and V by 3 bases; bases with no gene match: 6. CDR3 protein: CSVEGSGNADTQYF. The CDR3 nucleotides are TGCAGCGTTGAGGGTAGCGGGAACGCAGATACGCAGTATTTT.

The V and J genes are TRBV28 and TRBJ2-5; the D call may be TRBD1 or TRBD2 (5 bases each). CDR1 is MDHEN and CDR2 is SYDVKM in the germline V gene. V lost 2 bases to trimming and J lost 6 bases, with 19 bases between them. This CDR3 region has 16 residues. CDR3 sequence (DNA): TGTGCCAGCAGTTTAGTCGGGGCCAACCCCCCAAAGACCCAGTACTTC. Translation: CASSLVGANPPKTQYF.

A few counts support this clonotype. The chain has TRBV4-1 and TRBJ2-1; unclear D gene. Germline V gene lookup returns CDR1 MGHRA and CDR2 YSYEKL. Deletions cut 0 bases from V and 7 bases from J, with 4 bases between. The CDR3 length is 12 residues. The CDR3: CASSQEGNEQFF. The CDR3 DNA sequence: TGCGCCAGCAGCCAAGAGGGGAATGAGCAGTTCTTC.

Remarks on this clonotype: The junction and the germline gene differ at one end; a read error may be behind it. The gene calls are TRBV11-3 and TRBJ2-3; possible D gene TRBD2, 6 bases. The CDR3 extends over 15 amino acids. Germline lookup yields CDR1 SGHNT and CDR2 YENEEA. CDR3 residues: CASSLEGRSGDRQYF. CDR3 nucleotide sequence: TGTGCCAGTAGCTTAGAGGGAAGGTCGGGAGATAGGCAGTATTTT.

This rearrangement joins TRBV7-9 to TRBJ2-5; the D is unclear. Trimming cost V 2 bases and J 1 base, with 14 bases left between them. This CDR3 has 16 residues. The germline V gene has CDR1 SEHNR and CDR2 FQNEAQ (reference sequence). The CDR3 region is CASSLLLWESQETQYF. The CDR3, as DNA: TGTGCCAGCAGCTTACTTCTATGGGAAAGCCAAGAGACCCAGTACTTC.

Worth noting for this clonotype: This sequence may be a read error, since a much larger clone differs from it by one base. This chain joins TRBV11-2 and TRBJ2-1, with 10 nucleotides matching TRBD2. This CDR3 region has 18 residues. V lost 1 base to trimming and J lost 2 bases; unmatched junction nucleotides: 8. Germline CDR1 SGHAT, CDR2 FQNNGV. The CDR3: CASSLAPGLARAYNEQFF. Here the CDR3 DNA reads TGTGCCAGCAGCTTAGCGCCGGGACTAGCGCGAGCCTACAATGAGCAGTTCTTC.

The rearrangement joins TRBV11-2 to TRBJ2-1; D may be TRBD1 or TRBD2 (5 bases each). Germline CDR1 SGHAT, CDR2 FQNNGV. With 5 bases removed from V and 10 bases from J, the gap between germline ends came to 15 bases. The CDR3 contains 13 residues. The DNA of the CDR3 is TGTGCCAGCAGCGGGGACGAGACCTACGAGCAGTTCTTC. Protein sequence: CASSGDETYEQFF.

This clonotype was detected many times. The chain couples TRBV29-1 to TRBJ2-5; D is ambiguous. The length of the CDR3 is 10 residues. Germline lookup yields CDR1 SQVTM and CDR2 ANQGSEA. V lost 2 bases and J lost 4, with 2 bases in between. This CDR3 is CSVETETQYF. CDR3 in DNA: TGCAGCGTTGAAACAGAGACCCAGTACTTC.

The V gene is TRBV29-1, the J gene TRBJ2-7, with unresolved D. This CDR3 spans 15 amino acids. The V end was cut by 1 base, the J end by 2 bases, with 15 bases between. Germline V CDR1 and CDR2: SQVTM, ANQGSEA. The CDR3 region is CSVEGPGRLTYEQYF. CDR3 DNA: TGCAGCGTTGAAGGACCCGGTAGGCTGACCTACGAGCAGTACTTC.

Remarks on this clonotype: With a much larger clone just one base away, this may be a read error. V usage is TRBV11-1 and J usage is TRBJ2-3, with 7 positions matching TRBD1. V dropped 5 bases and J dropped 4; count of bases not matched to a gene: 9. Germline lookup yields CDR1 SGHAT and CDR2 FQDESV (reference sequence). The CDR3 sequence is 15 residues long. CDR3 sequence: CASSRGTARADTQYF. The CDR3 bases are TGTGCCAGCAGCCGTGGGACAGCTCGCGCAGATACGCAGTATTTT.

The chain combines TRBV10-3 with TRBJ2-1, with D perhaps TRBD2 (5 bases). The V gene lost 6 bases and the J gene lost 10 bases, with 19 bases spanning the gap. This CDR3 is built from 14 residues. Germline values: CDR1 ENHRY, CDR2 SYGVKD. CDR3 DNA sequence: TGTGCCATCAGGCTAGCCGCCGCAAATTTCGAGCAGTTCTTC. It codes for CAIRLAAANFEQFF.

J is TRBJ2-7 and V is TRBV28, with TRBD1 matching 7 bases. The CDR3 loop spans 15 amino acids. The V gene's germline CDR1 is MDHEN and CDR2 SYDVKM. Trimming cost V 6 bases and J 4 bases; bases outside gene matches: 12. The DNA for the CDR3 is TGTGCCAGCAGCCCCCCGGACCTGACAGGGTACGAGCAGTACTTC. This gives the protein CASSPPDLTGYEQYF.

For this clonotype: A single base separates this from a much larger clone, so it may be a read error. The chain has TRBV4-1 and TRBJ1-1; D remains ambiguous. V was pared by 6 bases and J by 0 bases, with 14 bases between. Germline-derived CDR1 and CDR2 are MGHRA and YSYEKL. This CDR3 is 15 amino acids long. The CDR3 nucleotides are TGCGCCAGCAGGATAAAGGGTTTCATGAACACTGAAGCTTTCTTT. Its translation is CASRIKGFMNTEAFF.

This clonotype was seen a single time. This chain uses TRBV11-2 with TRBJ2-5, with 9 bases fitting TRBD2. This CDR3 is built from 16 residues. The junction had 13 bases not matched to a gene; V was cut back by 7 bases and J by 4 bases. Germline values: CDR1 SGHAT, CDR2 FQNNGV. The CDR3 here is CASNYSRGSGRETQYF. The CDR3 nucleotides are TGTGCCAGCAACTACTCCCGTGGTAGCGGGAGAGAGACCCAGTACTTC.

The sample holds many counts of this clonotype. V is TRBV11-2 and J is TRBJ2-7; D perhaps matches TRBD1 (6 bases). This CDR3 is built from 14 residues. CDR1 and CDR2 (germline): SGHAT, FQNNGV. V was shortened by 5 bases and J by 2 bases, with 13 bases between the two germline ends. In DNA form, the CDR3 reads TGTGCCAGCAGCCTCGACAGGATCACCTACGAGCAGTACTTC. Translating it yields CASSLDRITYEQYF.

Concerning this clonotype: At one of its ends the junction is not consistent with the germline gene, which may arise from a read error. The chain has TRBV11-1 and TRBJ2-1; D may be TRBD1 (5 bases). The germline gives CDR1 SGHAT, CDR2 FQDESV (reference sequence). The CDR3 contains 11 residues. DNA for the CDR3: TGTGCCAGCAGCCAAAGGGGTGAGCAATACTTC. This sequence encodes CASSQRGEQYF. Variable domain in full (rest from reference TRBV11-1 and TRBJ2-1): EAEVAQSPRYKITEKSQAVAFWCDPISGHATLYWYRQILGQGPELLVQFQDESVVDDSQLPKDRFSAERLKGVDSTLKIQPAELGDSAMYLCASSQRGEQYFGPGTRLTVL.

This clonotype is a singleton in its sample. The rearrangement joins TRBV4-2 to TRBJ2-1, with D unclear. Germline V gene lookup returns CDR1 LGHNA and CDR2 YNFKEQ. V was cut by 0 bases and J by 0 bases, with 15 bases left in between. The CDR3 has 18 residues. CDR3 bases: TGTGCCAGCAGCCAAGACCCTTTGTGGGGAAACTCCTACAATGAGCAGTTCTTC. This codes for CASSQDPLWGNSYNEQFF.